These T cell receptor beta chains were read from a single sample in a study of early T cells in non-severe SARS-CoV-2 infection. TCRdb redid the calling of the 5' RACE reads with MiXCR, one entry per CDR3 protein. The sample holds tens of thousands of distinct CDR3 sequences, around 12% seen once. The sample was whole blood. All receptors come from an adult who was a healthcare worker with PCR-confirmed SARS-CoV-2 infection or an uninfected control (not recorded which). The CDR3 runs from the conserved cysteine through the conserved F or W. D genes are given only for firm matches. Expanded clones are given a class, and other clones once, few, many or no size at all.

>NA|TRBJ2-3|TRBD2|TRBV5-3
TGTGCCAGAAGCCTATCTAGCGGGGGCACAGATACGCAGTATTTT
CARSLSSGGTDTQYF
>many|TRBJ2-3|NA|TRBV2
TGTGCCAGCACCGCTTACACAGATACGCAGTATTTT
CASTAYTDTQYF
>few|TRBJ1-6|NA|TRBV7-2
TGTGCCAGCAGCGCAGATTCGGATTCACCCCTCCACTTT
CASSADSDSPLHF
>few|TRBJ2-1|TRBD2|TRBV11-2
TGTGCCAGCACTCCAGGGCGGGGGGCGTCCACCTACAATGAGCAGTTCTTC
CASTPGRGASTYNEQFF
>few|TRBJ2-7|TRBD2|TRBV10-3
TGTGCCACCCAGAAGACTAGCGGGAGTGAGGCGACGGGCGAGCAGTACTTC
CATQKTSGSEATGEQYF
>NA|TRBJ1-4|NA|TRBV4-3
TGCGCCAGCAGCCAAGATTGGGGTATTGCTGAAAAACTGTTTTTT
CASSQDWGIAEKLFF
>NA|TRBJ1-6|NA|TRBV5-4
TGTGCCAGCAGCTTAACAGGGTCCTATAATTCACCCCTCCACTTT
CASSLTGSYNSPLHF
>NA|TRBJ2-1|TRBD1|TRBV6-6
TGTGCCAGCAGTCCAATGGAGGGGGGACAGGAGAACAATGAGCAGTTCTTC
CASSPMEGGQENNEQFF
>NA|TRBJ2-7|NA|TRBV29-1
TGCAGCGCATCCCAGGGCGGAGGGGACTACGAGCAGTACTTC
CSASQGGGDYEQYF
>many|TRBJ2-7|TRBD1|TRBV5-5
TGTGCCAGCAGCTTGGAGCTGGGGACAGGGTATTACGAGCAGTACTTC
CASSLELGTGYYEQYF
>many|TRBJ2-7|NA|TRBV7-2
TGTGCCAGCAGCGTAAGGGCCGGGGGTCTTTACGAGCAGTACTTC
CASSVRAGGLYEQYF
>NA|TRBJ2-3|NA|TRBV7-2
TGTGCCAGCAGCTTAGGCTCAGGGGAAAGTAGAGGTACGCAGTATTTT
CASSLGSGESRGTQYF
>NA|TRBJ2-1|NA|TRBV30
TGTGCCTGGAGCGGGCGAGGTAATACCTACAATGAGCAGTTCTTC
CAWSGRGNTYNEQFF
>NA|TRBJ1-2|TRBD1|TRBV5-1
TGCGCCAGCAGCTTGGGACAGGGTGACGGCTACACCTTC
CASSLGQGDGYTF
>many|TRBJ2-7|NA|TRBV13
TGTGCCAGCAGCTTAGTCGGCGGCTTGAGCTCCTACGAGCAGTACTTC
CASSLVGGLSSYEQYF
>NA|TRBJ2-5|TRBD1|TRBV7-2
TGTGCCAGCACCCTACAGGGGGACACCCAGTACTTC
CASTLQGDTQYF
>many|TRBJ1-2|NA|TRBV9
TGTGCCAGCAGCCCTGACACAGGTCTGACGAGCTACACCTTC
CASSPDTGLTSYTF